The 29 T cell receptor beta chains listed next were all sequenced from one sample in a study of low-dose radiotherapy and immunotherapy resistance in tumors. Primers targeting TRAV and TRBV primed first-strand cDNA, covering alpha and beta chains. TCR amplification used roughly 20 PCR cycles, a constant-region primer and a V-primer adapter. Each CDR3 protein is one row after TCRdb ran MiXCR on the reads. The repertoire includes roughly 39,000 distinct CDR3 sequences, 31% of them detected once, and roughly 4% sits in the top ten. The time point denotes: before trial treatment. This specimen was PBMCs, taken before treatment. These receptors were collected from a male donor with gallbladder cancer.

This clonotype was observed at least ten times. The chain employs TRBV27 and TRBJ2-2; TRBD2 is a possible D gene (5 bases). The CDR3 length is 16 residues. Germline-derived CDR1 and CDR2 are MNHEY and SMNVEV (reference sequence). V was trimmed by 5 bases and J by 2 bases, leaving 15 bases between them. For the CDR3, the DNA is TGTGCCAGCAGTCCTCGGGGAGCGGAAAACACCGGGGAGCTGTTTTTT. Translation: CASSPRGAENTGELFF.

This clonotype was seen ten or more times. The chain combines TRBV6-2 or TRBV6-3 with TRBJ2-3; TRBD1 might be the D (6 bases). V was clipped by 4 bases and J by 7 bases, with 9 bases between them. The germline V gene has CDR1 MNHEY and CDR2 SVGEGT. The CDR3 has 12 amino acids. The DNA for the CDR3 is TGTGCCAGCAGTTCGGACAGTCATACGCAGTATTTT. Translated: CASSSDSHTQYF.

By its share, this clonotype is medium-sized (0.01 to 0.1%). This chain links TRBV28 with TRBJ2-7; D is ambiguous. This CDR3 is 11 amino acids long. The V and J ends lost 5 bases and 6 bases respectively, with 8 bases between them. Germline loops: CDR1 MDHEN, CDR2 SYDVKM. The CDR3 loop reads CASSVGLEQYF. Here the CDR3 DNA reads TGTGCCAGCAGTGTGGGTCTCGAGCAGTACTTC.

Regarding this clonotype: This probably arose from a read error, given a far larger clone one base away. The V gene is TRBV27, the J gene TRBJ2-1, with 11 bases fitting TRBD1. The V and J ends lost 5 bases and 10 bases, in that order; junction bases with no gene match: 10. Germline lookup yields CDR1 MNHEY and CDR2 SMNVEV (reference sequence). The CDR3 runs 15 residues. CDR3 sequence (DNA): TGTGCCAGCAGTGTGGGACAGGGGGTCCCCTACGAGCAGTTCTTC. Translated, it gives CASSVGQGVPYEQFF.

Many counts were recorded for this clonotype. The J gene is TRBJ2-3, the V gene TRBV2, with 8 bases fitting TRBD2. CDR1 and CDR2 from the germline V gene are SNHLY and FYNNEI. V dropped 6 bases and J dropped 1; count of bases not matched to a gene: 6. The CDR3 totals 15 residues. This CDR3 is CASSPAGARTDTQYF. As DNA, the CDR3 is TGTGCCAGCAGCCCAGCGGGGGCCCGCACAGATACGCAGTATTTT.

Ten or more counts support this clonotype. The chain has TRBV12-3 or TRBV12-4 and TRBJ1-2; 8 bases fit TRBD1. The CDR3 covers 13 residues. The junction had 2 bases not matched to a gene; V was cut back by 6 bases and J by 2 bases. CDR3 DNA sequence: TGTGCCAGCAGCCCAGGGGGCAACTATGGCTACACCTTC. Encoded protein: CASSPGGNYGYTF.

This chain connects TRBV6-6 to TRBJ2-5; 7 nucleotides align to TRBD1. Unmatched junction bases numbered 9, after V lost 6 bases and J lost 5 bases. In germline, CDR1 is MNHNY, CDR2 SVGAGI (reference sequence). This CDR3 has 14 amino acids. The CDR3 DNA is TGTGCCAGCAGCAAGGGGGCGCGACGGGAGACCCAGTACTTC. This sequence encodes CASSKGARRETQYF.

The chain combines TRBV28 with TRBJ2-5; D gene uncertain. In germline, CDR1 is MDHEN, CDR2 SYDVKM. CDR3 length: 11 amino acids. The germline V and J ends were trimmed by 5 bases and 2 bases, with 3 bases remaining between them. In DNA form, the CDR3 reads TGTGCCAGCAGTCGTCAAGAGACCCAGTACTTC. It translates to CASSRQETQYF.

By sample fraction, this clonotype is medium-sized. J is TRBJ1-3 and V is TRBV9; TRBD1 aligns across 8 bases. The V gene's germline CDR1 is SGDLS and CDR2 YYNGEE. There are 17 residues in the CDR3. V lost 2 bases and J lost 2; bases outside the gene matches: 9. Written as DNA, the CDR3 is TGTGCCAGCAGCGTGGGGCAGGGGGCGCTTGCTGGAAACACCATATATTTT. As protein: CASSVGQGALAGNTIYF.

This clonotype was seen many times. The rearrangement joins TRBV29-1 to TRBJ1-5; a possible D gene is TRBD1 (5 bases). V lost 4 bases and J lost 4, with 11 bases in between. CDR3 size: 13 residues. Looked up from germline, CDR1 is SQVTM and CDR2 is ANQGSEA. CDR3 sequence: CSVVSAGNQPQHF. The CDR3 bases are TGCAGCGTTGTTTCGGCAGGGAATCAGCCCCAGCATTTT.

This clonotype has more than one count but fewer than ten. V usage is TRBV5-1 and J usage is TRBJ1-3, with no clear D. This CDR3 spans 15 amino acids. The germline V and J ends were trimmed by 4 bases and 1 base, with 12 bases remaining between them. The germline V gene encodes CDR1 SGHRS and CDR2 YFSETQ. The CDR3 region has the DNA TGCGCCAGCAGCCTCCCCGAGGGTTCTGGAAACACCATATATTTT. It encodes CASSLPEGSGNTIYF.

This clonotype has a handful of counts. Only one base separates this from a far larger clonotype, so it likely reflects a read error. V and J are TRBV28 and TRBJ2-1; a weak D match, TRBD1 (6 bases). CDR3 size: 14 residues. The germline V gene encodes CDR1 MDHEN and CDR2 SYDVKM. Trimming stripped 2 bases from V and 10 bases from J, with 15 bases between. This chain's CDR3 is CASSLGTGSHEQFF. For the CDR3, the DNA is TGTGCCAGCAGTTTAGGCACAGGGTCCCACGAGCAGTTCTTC.

This clonotype showed up many times. The chain's CDR3 is CSAPPGLAGDVFHNEQFF. The CDR3 DNA follows: TGCAGTGCTCCCCCGGGGCTAGCGGGAGATGTATTCCACAATGAGCAGTTCTTC. The rearrangement links TRBV20-1 to TRBJ2-1; TRBD2 matches at 10 bases. V lost 5 bases to trimming and J lost 5 bases; unmatched junction nucleotides: 18. CDR3 length: 18 amino acids. Germline loops: CDR1 DFQATT, CDR2 SNEGSKA (reference sequence).

The V and J genes are TRBV27 and TRBJ1-1; D gene uncertain. Trimming pared 0 bases from V and 0 bases from J, leaving 14 bases between. The germline gives CDR1 MNHEY, CDR2 SMNVEV (reference sequence). This CDR3 region has 17 residues. This CDR3 reads CASSLSVSVLMNTEAFF. The CDR3, as DNA: TGTGCCAGCAGTTTATCCGTAAGTGTATTGATGAACACTGAAGCTTTCTTT.

At least ten counts were recorded for this clonotype. A single base separates this from a much larger clone, so it may be a read error. The V and J genes are TRBV19 and TRBJ1-5; the match to TRBD1 covers 9 bases. Per germline, CDR1 LNHDA and CDR2 SQIVND (reference sequence). There are 14 residues in the CDR3. Written as DNA, the CDR3 is TGTGCCAGTAGCGAACAGGGGGCAGGGCAGCCCCCGCATTTT. As protein: CASSEQGAGQPPHF.

V gene TRBV7-8 combines with J gene TRBJ1-4, with D perhaps matching TRBD1 (5 bases). Germline V gives CDR1 SGHVS, CDR2 FQNEAQ. The CDR3 loop spans 14 amino acids. The V end lost 1 base, the J end lost 4 bases, and 7 bases lay between the germline ends. The CDR3 sequence: CASSLGGYNEKLFF. CDR3 DNA sequence: TGTGCCAGCAGCTTAGGGGGCTATAATGAAAAACTGTTTTTT.

This clonotype was seen repeatedly, ten times or more. An end of the junction does not agree with germline; a read error may underlie this. The genes are TRBV10-3 and TRBJ2-2; D not resolved. The length of the CDR3 is 12 residues. In germline, CDR1 is ENHRY, CDR2 SYGVKD. Here the CDR3 DNA reads TGTGCCGTCAGACCAGAAACCGGGGAGCTGTTTTTT. The encoded protein is CAVRPETGELFF.

In its sample, this clonotype was seen many times. The rearrangement links TRBV7-7 to TRBJ2-2; 8 bases agree with TRBD2. After removal of 6 bases from V and 4 bases from J, the junction contained 7 bases not matched to a gene. The germline CDR1 and CDR2 sequences are SSHAT and FNYEAQ (reference sequence). The CDR3 totals 15 residues. CDR3 in DNA: TGTGCCAGCAGGTCAAGCGGGAGTGGCACCGGGGAGCTGTTTTTT. Residues: CASRSSGSGTGELFF. Full variable domain (outside the CDR3, taken from reference TRBV7-7 and TRBJ2-2): GAGVSQSPRYKVTKRGQDVTLRCDPISSHATLYWYQQALGQGPEFLTYFNYEAQPDKSGLPSDRFSAERPEGSISTLTIQRTEQRDSAMYRCASRSSGSGTGELFFGEGSRLTVL.

This clonotype has at least ten counts. The rearrangement links TRBV5-1 to TRBJ1-1; no firm D call. Trimming stripped 4 bases from V and 5 bases from J, with 15 bases between. Germline CDR1 SGHRS, CDR2 YFSETQ. The CDR3 consists of 14 residues. The CDR3 loop reads CASSREGSSTEAFF. The CDR3 DNA follows: TGCGCCAGCAGCCGAGAAGGGTCAAGTACTGAAGCTTTCTTT.

The CDR3 DNA is TGCGCCAGCAGCTGGGGACAGGGACCCTACGAGCAGTACTTC. Translation gives CASSWGQGPYEQYF. The chain uses TRBV5-1 and TRBJ2-7, with 9 bases fitting TRBD1. Germline V gene sequence: CDR1 SGHRS, CDR2 YFSETQ. V gave up 3 bases and J gave up 2 bases; unmatched junction bases: 3. CDR3 length equals 14 residues.

The sample holds many counts of this clonotype. The rearrangement joins TRBV27 to TRBJ2-5; D is ambiguous. The CDR3 loop spans 16 amino acids. Per the germline V gene, CDR1 is MNHEY and CDR2 is SMNVEV (reference sequence). V was clipped by 0 bases and J by 2 bases, with 13 bases between them. For the CDR3, the DNA is TGTGCCAGCAGTTTATCTGTTGGTAGATCGCAAGAGACCCAGTACTTC. Translated, it gives CASSLSVGRSQETQYF.

This clonotype showed up many times. The chain combines TRBV18 with TRBJ1-1; 12 bases line up with TRBD1. The CDR3 has 17 residues. CDR1 is KGHSH, CDR2 LQKENI, per germline. V gave up 6 bases and J gave up 4 bases; unmatched junction bases: 12. The CDR3 protein is CASSRRDRGLLGTEAFF. The CDR3 DNA is TGTGCCAGCTCGCGCCGGGACAGGGGGCTCTTGGGCACTGAAGCTTTCTTT.

This clonotype was found many times. V usage is TRBV3-1 and J usage is TRBJ2-4, with no clear D. This CDR3 is 15 amino acids long. Germline CDR1 reads LGHDT; CDR2 reads YNNKEL (reference sequence). The germline V and J ends were trimmed by 0 bases and 4 bases, with 10 bases remaining between them. The CDR3 region is CASSQDSKRKNIQYF. The CDR3 DNA is TGTGCCAGCAGCCAAGACAGCAAAAGGAAAAACATTCAGTACTTC.

At least ten counts were recorded for this clonotype. The chain uses TRBV30 and TRBJ1-2; D possibly corresponds to TRBD1 (6 bases). CDR1 is GTSNPN, CDR2 SVGIG, per germline (reference sequence). V was shortened by 1 base and J by 6 bases, with 21 bases between the two germline ends. The CDR3 runs 16 residues. The CDR3, as DNA: TGTGCCTGGAGTGCCGGACAGCCAGGGCATGAGGATGGCTACACCTTC. Translated: CAWSAGQPGHEDGYTF. The full variable domain, its missing parts supplied by reference TRBV30 and TRBJ1-2, is SQTIHQWPATLVQPVGSPLSLECTVEGTSNPNLYWYRQAAGRGLQLLFYSVGIGQISSEVPQNLSASRPQDRQFILSSKKLLLSDSGFYLCAWSAGQPGHEDGYTFGSGTRLTVV.

The table lists this clonotype with many counts. This chain uses TRBV18 with TRBJ1-2; no definite D call. V lost 5 bases, J lost 8 bases, and 21 bases lay in between. The CDR3 totals 15 residues. Germline loops: CDR1 KGHSH, CDR2 LQKENI. CDR3 sequence: CASSSMDGAIGGYTF. CDR3 nucleotides: TGTGCCAGCTCATCCATGGACGGTGCTATCGGAGGCTACACCTTC.

The chain has TRBV5-8 and TRBJ2-1; 9 nucleotides match TRBD1. Unmatched junction bases numbered 8, after V lost 3 bases and J lost 7 bases. CDR3 size: 15 residues. Germline V gene data show CDR1 as SGHTS and CDR2 as YDEGEE. DNA for the CDR3: TGTGCCAGCAGCTCCCCCGGGACAGGGCCGAATGAGCAGTTCTTC. It is translated as CASSSPGTGPNEQFF.

For this clonotype: This likely stems from a read error, as it lies one base from a far larger clone. The chain has TRBV28 and TRBJ2-7; D unclear. V gave up 7 bases and J gave up 4 bases, with 8 bases separating them. Germline V CDR1 and CDR2: MDHEN, SYDVKM. The CDR3 covers 11 residues. The CDR3 DNA reads as TGTGCCAGCATCCTAAGGTACGAGCAGTACTTC. Its protein product is CASILRYEQYF.

The gene calls are TRBV28 and TRBJ1-1, with 9 nucleotides matching TRBD1. Germline V gene lookup returns CDR1 MDHEN and CDR2 SYDVKM. The CDR3 is 12 amino acids. J was trimmed by 6 bases and V by 8 bases; bases with no gene match: 4. The CDR3 DNA reads as TGTGCCAGCCGACAGGGGGGGTCTGAAGCTTTCTTT. This sequence encodes CASRQGGSEAFF.

In its sample, this clonotype was seen many times. The CDR3 protein is CASSPSAGASGDTQYF. In DNA, the CDR3 is TGTGCCAGCAGCCCCTCAGCGGGAGCATCAGGAGATACGCAGTATTTT. The chain has TRBV3-1 and TRBJ2-3; 8 bases line up with TRBD2. This CDR3 is 16 amino acids long. After removal of 4 bases from V and 5 bases from J, the junction contained 11 bases not matched to a gene. Germline V gene data show CDR1 as LGHDT and CDR2 as YNNKEL (reference sequence).